The table lists the clone carrying this T cell receptor beta chain with many counts. Its antigen is unknown. The ends lost 3 bases at V and 5 bases at J; junction bases unmatched: 5. Germline CDR1 and CDR2: GTSNPN and SVGIG (reference sequence). The CDR3 loop spans 13 amino acids. This sample is part of a study of metastatic and nonmetastatic thyroid tumors. Study background: From malignant and benign thyroid patients, repertoires in blood and in tumor or nodule tissue were compared. General study results and limits: Malignant thyroid tumors reportedly had TCR beta diversity that was significantly higher than in benign nodules, in blood and tumor.

The entire patient cohort was treatment-naive prior to thyroid surgery. TCRdb reprocessed the PCR reads using MiXCR. The sample has about 69,000 clones; 14% are singletons. V gene TRBV30 combines with J gene TRBJ2-5; TRBD1 aligns across 8 bases. This TCR was sampled from a male donor with papillary thyroid cancer or a benign thyroid nodule (not recorded which). Some clones in this sample may be carry-over from other donors' samples. The sequenced sample consisted of blood. The CDR3 loop reads CAWRITGGETQYF. CDR3 coding DNA: TGTGCCTGGAGGATCACAGGGGGGGAGACCCAGTACTTC.